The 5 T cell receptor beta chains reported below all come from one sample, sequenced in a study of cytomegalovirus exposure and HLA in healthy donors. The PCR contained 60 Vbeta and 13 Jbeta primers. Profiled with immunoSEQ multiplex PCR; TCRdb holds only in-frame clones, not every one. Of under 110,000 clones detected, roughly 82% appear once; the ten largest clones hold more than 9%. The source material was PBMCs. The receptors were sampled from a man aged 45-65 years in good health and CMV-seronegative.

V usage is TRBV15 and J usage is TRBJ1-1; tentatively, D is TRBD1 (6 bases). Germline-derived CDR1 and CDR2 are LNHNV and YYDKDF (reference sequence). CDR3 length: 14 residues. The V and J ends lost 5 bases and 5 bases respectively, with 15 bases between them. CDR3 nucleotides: TGTGCCACCAGCCCCCGACAGGCAGCGACTGAAGCTTTCTTT. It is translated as CATSPRQAATEAFF.

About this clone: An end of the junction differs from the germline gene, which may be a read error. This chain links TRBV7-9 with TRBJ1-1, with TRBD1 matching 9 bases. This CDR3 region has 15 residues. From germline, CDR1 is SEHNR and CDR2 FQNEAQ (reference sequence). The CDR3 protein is CSSSLGDRERSEAFF. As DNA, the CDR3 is TGTTCCAGCAGCTTAGGGGACAGGGAGCGATCTGAAGCTTTCTTT.

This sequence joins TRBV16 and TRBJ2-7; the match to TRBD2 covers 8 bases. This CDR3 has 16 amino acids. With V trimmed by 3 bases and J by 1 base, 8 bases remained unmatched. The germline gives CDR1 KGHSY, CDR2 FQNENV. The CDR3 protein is CASSQVPGGLSYEQYF. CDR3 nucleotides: TGTGCCAGCAGCCAGGTGCCGGGGGGGCTTTCCTACGAGCAGTACTTC.

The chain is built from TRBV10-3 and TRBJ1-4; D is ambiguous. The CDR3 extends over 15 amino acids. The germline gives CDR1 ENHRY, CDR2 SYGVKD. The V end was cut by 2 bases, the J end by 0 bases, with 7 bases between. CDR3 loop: CAISERVATNEKLFF. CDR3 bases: TGTGCCATCAGTGAGCGGGTTGCAACTAATGAAAAACTGTTTTTT.

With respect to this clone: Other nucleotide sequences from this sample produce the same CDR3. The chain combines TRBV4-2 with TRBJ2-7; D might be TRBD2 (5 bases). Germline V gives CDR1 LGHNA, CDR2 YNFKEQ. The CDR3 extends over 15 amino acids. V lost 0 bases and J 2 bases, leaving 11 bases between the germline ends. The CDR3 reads CASSQDSSGTYEQYF. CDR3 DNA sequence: TGTGCCAGCAGCCAAGATTCGTCGGGGACCTACGAGCAGTACTTC.